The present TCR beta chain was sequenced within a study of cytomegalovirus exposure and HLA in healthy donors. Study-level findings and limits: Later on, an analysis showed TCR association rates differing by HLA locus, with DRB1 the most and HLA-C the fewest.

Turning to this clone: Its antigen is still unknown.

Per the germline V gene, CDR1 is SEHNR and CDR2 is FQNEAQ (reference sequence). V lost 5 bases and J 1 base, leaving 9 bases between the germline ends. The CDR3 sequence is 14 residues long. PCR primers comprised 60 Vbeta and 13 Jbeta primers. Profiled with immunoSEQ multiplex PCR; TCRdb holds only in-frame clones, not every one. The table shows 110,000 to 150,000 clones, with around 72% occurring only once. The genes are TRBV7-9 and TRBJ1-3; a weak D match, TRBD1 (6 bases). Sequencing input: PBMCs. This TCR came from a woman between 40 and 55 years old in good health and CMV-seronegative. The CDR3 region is CASSPQGSGNTIYF. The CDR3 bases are TGTGCCAGCAGCCCGCAGGGGTCTGGAAACACCATATATTTT.